The present entry profiles one T cell receptor (beta chain) with its context. The antigen this receptor binds is unknown. Base quality data are lacking; no much larger clone is found one base away. Genomic DNA was extracted from FACS-sorted cells, and TCRbeta chain sequencing was performed through the commercial immunoSEQ service. The paper's data handling went like this. ImmunoSEQ Analyzer software v3.0 and R v3.5.1 were used to analyze the repertoire data. Sequences containing stop codons or out-of-frame rearrangements were removed, so only productive rearrangements were analyzed. The sequencing provider supplied the metrics for Simpson diversity, Shannon entropy, CDR3 length and nucleotide addition. Based on frequency, clonotypes were placed into dominant, sub-dominant, low or lowest abundance groups, and clonotypes under 0.1% were left out of most analyses. Any CDR3 amino acid clonotype present in at least two subjects at a cumulative frequency of at least 0.5% was labeled public. TCRdb obtained this table from immuneACCESS and retained in-frame rearrangements with V and J assigned. These tables miss some clones; where compared with another copy, unresolved V genes account for less than half of the shortfall, and the remainder is unexplained. V and J calls and clone size are those listed in that table; D and trimming were worked out from the DNA. The sample has about 40,000 clones on record, 70% to 90% of them singletons. The ten largest clones take up about 10% of the sample.

These data are taken from a study of CD8 T cells in acute hepatitis C reinfection (dated by TCRdb to the early 2020s). Regarding the complete study: Both during acute infection and after viral clearance, the study profiled the TCRbeta repertoire of CD8+ T cells that were specific for the HCV NS3-1073 epitope. Paired acute and follow-up samples were contributed by four spontaneous resolvers.

The CDR3 spans 14 residues, from the cysteine through the phenylalanine. The retained sequence is limited to the CDR3, 42 bases, with the frame set at the first base. From a lookup of the germline V gene, CDR1 and CDR2 are ENHRY and SYGVKD. The V end loses 8 bases and the J end loses 1 base, and a stretch of 12 bases separates them. The time point label on this specimen signifies: naive CD8 control sorted from an acute-time-point sample. Enrolled in the Montreal Hepatitis C Cohort (HEPCO) in Canada, the donors were people who inject drugs, and these donors were followed every 3 months. A positive HCV RNA or antibody test that followed a negative test within the previous 24 weeks was the definition used for acute primary HCV infection. CD3, CD8 and CD45RO antibodies were used for surface staining, and dead cells were excluded with an aqua fixable dye. The cohort included roughly 8 spontaneous resolvers, defined as subjects with HCV RNA clearance within 24 weeks. From thawed, previously cryostored peripheral blood mononuclear cells, CD8+ T cells were purified through negative selection performed by means of the MACS CD8+ T cell Isolation Kit. A BD FACSAria II cell sorter was used for cell sorting.

What the research found in general, with its limitations: Chronically infected subjects had no follow-up repertoires because NS3-1073 specific cells were too rare to sort. Preferential use of the TRBV04 and TRBV06 gene families was observed in all groups, and this preferential usage was not explained by overrepresentation in the naive pool. CDR3 sequences shared with other epitopes were rare, and differing sequencing approaches may have limited exact matching. Regardless of outcome, roughly 12 public clonotypes were found, and one public clonotype used V04-02/J02-02. Only the TCRbeta chain was sequenced in bulk, so alphabeta pairing of public clonotypes could not be determined. NS3-1073 specific repertoires were highly diverse, with no significant diversity differences between acute resolver, follow-up resolver and acute chronic samples.

The clonotype was recovered from a woman younger than 35 who spontaneously cleared hepatitis C infection. Sequencing was performed on naive CD8+ T cells from PBMCs. The cell subset or site label on this specimen signifies: sorted total naive CD45RO-negative CD8+ T cells. The chain employs TRBV10-3 and TRBJ1-5; the D gene cannot be resolved reliably. The CDR3 sequence is CAISNRPSNQPQHF. The nucleotide sequence is TGTGCCATCTCGAACCGACCGAGCAATCAGCCCCAGCATTTT.